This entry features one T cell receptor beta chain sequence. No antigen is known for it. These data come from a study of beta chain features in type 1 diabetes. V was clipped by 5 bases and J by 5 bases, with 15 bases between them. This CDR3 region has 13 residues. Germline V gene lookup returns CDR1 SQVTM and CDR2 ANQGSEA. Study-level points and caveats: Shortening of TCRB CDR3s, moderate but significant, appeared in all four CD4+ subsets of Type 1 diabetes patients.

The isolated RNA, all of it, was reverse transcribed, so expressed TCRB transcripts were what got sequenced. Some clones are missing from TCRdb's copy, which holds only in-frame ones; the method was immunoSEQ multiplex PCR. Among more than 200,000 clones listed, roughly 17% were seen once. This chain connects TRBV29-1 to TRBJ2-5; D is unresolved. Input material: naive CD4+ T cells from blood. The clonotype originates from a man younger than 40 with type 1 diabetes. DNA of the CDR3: TGCAGCGTTTCTGGCAGTTCGGTCGAGACCCAGTACTTC. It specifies CSVSGSSVETQYF.